One sample yielded the 18 T cell receptor beta chains listed below, sequenced in a study of T-cell memory formation after mild COVID-19. MiXCR was run by TCRdb on the 5' RACE reads, yielding one entry per CDR3 protein. The sample has about 350,000 distinct CDR3 sequences, about 13% seen once. Sequencing used PBMCs or a T cell subset sorted from them (not recorded which). Receptors originate from a man between 18 and 29 years old who had mild COVID-19 (a few samples of this study predate the infection). Cell type and time point are not known.

The sample holds a few counts of this clonotype. V gene TRBV18 combines with J gene TRBJ2-5; D is unclear. Trimming cost V 3 bases and J 2 bases, with 10 bases left between them. The germline V gene encodes CDR1 KGHSH and CDR2 LQKENI. The CDR3 sequence is 14 residues long. As DNA, the CDR3 is TGTGCCAGCTCACCGCGGACGCAACAAGAGACCCAGTACTTC. As protein: CASSPRTQQETQYF.

The V call is TRBV4-1, the J call TRBJ2-2; D remains ambiguous. The ends were cut back, 0 bases at V and 4 bases at J, with 18 bases in the middle. Germline V gene data show CDR1 as MGHRA and CDR2 as YSYEKL. This CDR3 is built from 18 residues. The CDR3 region has the DNA TGCGCCAGCAGCCAAGATACCGCATGGACCGTTGGCACCGGGGAGCTGTTTTTT. Protein sequence: CASSQDTAWTVGTGELFF.

The V call is TRBV11-1, the J call TRBJ2-7, with 7 bases that match TRBD1. The CDR3 consists of 14 residues. Per the germline V gene, CDR1 is SGHAT and CDR2 is FQDESV (reference sequence). The V segment lost 4 bases and the J segment 2 bases; nucleotides outside the gene matches: 5. The CDR3 loop is CASSSGDSTYEQYV. Here the CDR3 DNA reads TGTGCCAGCAGCTCTGGGGACAGCACCTACGAGCAGTACGTC.

There are a few counts of this clonotype. The chain recombines TRBV9 with TRBJ2-3; tentative D call: TRBD2 (6 bases). CDR1 and CDR2 from the germline V gene are SGDLS and YYNGEE. The CDR3 consists of 15 residues. V lost 3 bases and J lost 2, with 13 bases in between. CDR3 loop: CASSGSGAYTDTQYF. As DNA, the CDR3 is TGTGCCAGCAGCGGTAGCGGAGCTTACACAGATACGCAGTATTTT. Full variable domain (missing parts from reference TRBV9 and TRBJ2-3): DSGVTQTPKHLITATGQRVTLRCSPRSGDLSVYWYQQSLDQGLQFLIQYYNGEERAKGNILERFSAQQFPDLHSELNLSSLELGDSALYFCASSGSGAYTDTQYFGPGTRLTVL.

This clonotype was observed a few times. The rearrangement joins TRBV9 to TRBJ2-1; 7 positions match TRBD2. Trimming took 4 bases from V and 5 from J; bases not matched to a gene: 12. CDR3 length: 16 amino acids. CDR1 SGDLS and CDR2 YYNGEE come from the germline V gene. The CDR3 reads CASSPTMAGENNEQFF. The CDR3 DNA reads as TGTGCCAGCAGCCCTACGATGGCGGGGGAAAACAATGAGCAGTTCTTC.

In this sample, this clonotype turned up a few times. The rearrangement uses TRBV7-9 and TRBJ2-1; perhaps TRBD1 as D (5 bases). Germline assignment: CDR1 SEHNR and CDR2 FQNEAQ (reference sequence). V gave up 0 bases and J gave up 10 bases, with 7 bases separating them. There are 12 residues in the CDR3. The CDR3 nucleotides are TGTGCCAGCAGCTTAGCAGGGGAAGAGCAGTTCTTC. It translates to CASSLAGEEQFF.

This clonotype appeared a few times. The rearrangement uses TRBV28 and TRBJ2-7; the match to TRBD1 covers 7 bases. V was pared by 5 bases and J by 6 bases, with 13 bases of the junction left unmatched. CDR1 and CDR2 from the germline V gene are MDHEN and SYDVKM. The CDR3 loop spans 15 amino acids. The CDR3 DNA sequence: TGTGCCAGCAGTCCAGGGGGAGTCCGGCTGCGCGAGCAGTACGTC. This encodes CASSPGGVRLREQYV.

This clonotype was observed a handful of times. The chain carries TRBV29-1 and TRBJ2-1, with 9 bases lining up with TRBD1. The CDR3 sequence is 15 residues long. Per germline, CDR1 SQVTM and CDR2 ANQGSEA. V lost 6 bases and J lost 4; bases outside the gene matches: 10. Here the CDR3 DNA reads TGCAGCGTGGAAACCGGGACAGGGCTGTACAATGAGCAGTTCTTC. Its translation: CSVETGTGLYNEQFF.

This clonotype came up a few times. The chain joins TRBV4-1 to TRBJ2-2; no clear D. Germline V lookup: CDR1 MGHRA, CDR2 YSYEKL. V lost 10 bases and J 7 bases, leaving 13 bases between the germline ends. The CDR3 extends over 12 amino acids. The CDR3 here is CAIGNKGGELFF. The DNA of the CDR3 is TGCGCCATCGGCAATAAGGGCGGGGAGCTGTTTTTT.

The chain couples TRBV4-2 to TRBJ1-5, with TRBD1 matching 8 bases. CDR3 size: 16 residues. Unmatched junction bases numbered 8, after V lost 4 bases and J lost 3 bases. The germline V gene has CDR1 LGHNA and CDR2 YNFKEQ. For the CDR3, the DNA is TGTGCCAGCAGCCCCTGGGACAGGCCGAACAATCAGCCCCAGCATTTT. Protein product: CASSPWDRPNNQPQHF.

The table lists this clonotype with a few counts. The chain has TRBV4-3 and TRBJ2-5; 9 bases map to TRBD1. The ends lost 0 bases at V and 2 bases at J; junction bases unmatched: 7. The CDR3 contains 17 residues. The germline V gene has CDR1 LGHNA and CDR2 YSLEER. The CDR3 here is CASSQEGDREGQETQYF. The CDR3 DNA is TGCGCCAGCAGCCAAGAGGGGGACAGGGAGGGTCAAGAGACCCAGTACTTC.

This clonotype was seen ten or more times. The V call is TRBV7-2, the J call TRBJ2-3, with 9 bases fitting TRBD2. V lost 1 base and J lost 4; bases outside the gene matches: 9. CDR3 length: 17 residues. In germline, CDR1 is SGHTA, CDR2 FQGNSA. CDR3 nucleotides: TGTGCCAGCAGCTTAGTCGGGCTAGCGGGGAGCTCAGATACGCAGTATTTT. This gives the protein CASSLVGLAGSSDTQYF.

This clonotype came up a few times. The rearrangement links TRBV6-2 or TRBV6-3 to TRBJ2-5; 7 bases match TRBD1. Per the germline V gene, CDR1 is MNHEY and CDR2 is SVGEGT. V shed 0 bases and J 1 base; nucleotides not matched to a gene: 2. The CDR3 is 15 residues long. This chain's CDR3 is CASSYSTGVQETQYF. DNA of the CDR3: TGTGCCAGCAGTTACTCCACAGGGGTCCAAGAGACCCAGTACTTC.

This clonotype was recorded a few times. The V and J genes are TRBV20-1 and TRBJ2-1; TRBD2 matches at 8 bases. The CDR3 has 14 amino acids. The V segment lost 4 bases and the J segment 2 bases; nucleotides outside the gene matches: 4. CDR1 is DFQATT and CDR2 is SNEGSKA in the germline V gene (reference sequence). The CDR3 here is CSATGGEAYNEQFF. The CDR3 coding sequence is TGCAGTGCTACCGGGGGGGAAGCCTACAATGAGCAGTTCTTC.

This clonotype was observed many times. The V call is TRBV12-3 or TRBV12-4, the J call TRBJ2-7, with D tentatively TRBD1 or TRBD2 (5 bases each). V lost 8 bases, J lost 2 bases, and 10 bases lay in between. CDR3 length: 12 residues. Written as DNA, the CDR3 is TGTGCCAGCCGGGACCGAGCCTACGAGCAGTACTTC. Translation gives CASRDRAYEQYF.

This clonotype has a handful of counts. This sequence joins TRBV4-2 and TRBJ2-7; 10 nucleotides agree with TRBD2. Losses at the gene ends were 4 bases for V and 2 bases for J; bases not matched to a gene: 5. The CDR3 is 15 residues long. Germline values: CDR1 LGHNA, CDR2 YNFKEQ. The CDR3 here is CASSPQRGGTYEQYF. Written as DNA, the CDR3 is TGTGCCAGCAGCCCGCAGCGGGGGGGCACCTACGAGCAGTACTTC.

This clonotype was seen at least ten times. The chain recombines TRBV7-9 with TRBJ1-1, with unresolved D. Trimming took 5 bases from V and 6 from J, leaving 19 bases between them. CDR3 length equals 15 residues. Looked up from germline, CDR1 is SEHNR and CDR2 is FQNEAQ (reference sequence). The CDR3 is CASSPLGSLLAEAFF. As DNA, the CDR3 is TGTGCCAGCAGCCCCCTAGGCAGCCTGCTCGCTGAAGCTTTCTTT.

Ten or more counts support this clonotype. The rearrangement uses TRBV11-2 and TRBJ2-1, with D possibly TRBD2 on 7 matching bases. The CDR3 runs 16 residues. The V gene's germline CDR1 is SGHAT and CDR2 FQNNGV. Trimming pared 5 bases from V and 8 bases from J, leaving 22 bases between. The CDR3, as DNA: TGTGCCAGCAGCCCCTATCCCGGGGGGCCGGGCGATGAGCAGTTCTTC. It yields the protein CASSPYPGGPGDEQFF.